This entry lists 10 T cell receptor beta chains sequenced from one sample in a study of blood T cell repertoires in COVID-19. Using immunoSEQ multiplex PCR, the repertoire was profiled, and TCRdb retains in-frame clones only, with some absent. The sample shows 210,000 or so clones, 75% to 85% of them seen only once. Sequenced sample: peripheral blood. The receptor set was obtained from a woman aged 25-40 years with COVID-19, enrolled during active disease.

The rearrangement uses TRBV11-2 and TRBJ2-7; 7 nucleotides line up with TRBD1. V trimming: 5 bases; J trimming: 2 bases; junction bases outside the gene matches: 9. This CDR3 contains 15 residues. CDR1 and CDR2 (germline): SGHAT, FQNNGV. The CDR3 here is CASSRAAGGTYEQYF. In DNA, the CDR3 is TGTGCCAGCAGCCGGGCGGCAGGGGGTACCTACGAGCAGTACTTC.

The CDR3 is CASSGDFSSYEQYF. The CDR3 DNA follows: TGTGCCAGCAGCGGGGACTTTAGCTCCTACGAGCAGTACTTC. This chain links TRBV7-2 with TRBJ2-7; perhaps TRBD2 as D (6 bases). The germline V gene encodes CDR1 SGHTA and CDR2 FQGNSA. Trimming shortened V by 5 bases and J by 0 bases, and 11 bases separated the two germline ends. This CDR3 region has 14 residues.

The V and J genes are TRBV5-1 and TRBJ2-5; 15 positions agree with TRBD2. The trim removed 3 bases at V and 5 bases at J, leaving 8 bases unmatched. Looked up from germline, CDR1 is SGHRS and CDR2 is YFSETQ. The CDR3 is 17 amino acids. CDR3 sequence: CASSSGLAGGPYETQYF. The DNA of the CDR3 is TGCGCCAGCAGCTCCGGACTAGCGGGAGGGCCTTATGAGACCCAGTACTTC.

The CDR3 spells CASSFRAKETQYF. The CDR3 DNA reads TGTGCCAGCAGCTTTCGCGCCAAAGAGACCCAGTACTTC. The genes are TRBV7-8 and TRBJ2-5; D unresolved. The CDR3 is made up of 13 amino acids. V lost 3 bases to trimming and J lost 3 bases, with 8 bases between them. CDR1 is SGHVS, CDR2 FQNEAQ, per germline. The full variable domain, rest sourced from reference TRBV7-8 and TRBJ2-5, is GAGVSQSPRYKVAKRGQDVALRCDPISGHVSLFWYQQALGQGPEFLTYFQNEAQLDKSGLPSDRFFAERPEGSVSTLKIQRTQQEDSAVYLCASSFRAKETQYFGPGTRLLVL.

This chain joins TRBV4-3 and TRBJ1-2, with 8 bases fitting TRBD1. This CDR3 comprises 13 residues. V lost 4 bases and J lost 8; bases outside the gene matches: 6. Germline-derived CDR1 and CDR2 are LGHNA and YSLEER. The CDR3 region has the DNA TGCGCCAGCAGCCGTGGACAGGGCGGGGGCTACACCTTC. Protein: CASSRGQGGGYTF.

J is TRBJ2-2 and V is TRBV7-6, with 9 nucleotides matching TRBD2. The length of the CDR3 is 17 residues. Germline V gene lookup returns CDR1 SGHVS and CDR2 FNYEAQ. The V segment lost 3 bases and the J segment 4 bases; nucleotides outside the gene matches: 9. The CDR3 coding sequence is TGTGCCAGCAGCTTGGCGCCCTTGCGGGAGGGCACCGGGGAGCTGTTTTTT. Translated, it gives CASSLAPLREGTGELFF. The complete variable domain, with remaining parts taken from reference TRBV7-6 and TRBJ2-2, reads GAGVSQSPRYKVTKRGQDVALRCDPISGHVSLYWYRQALGQGPEFLTYFNYEAQQDKSGLPNDRFSAERPEGSISTLTIQRTEQRDSAMYRCASSLAPLREGTGELFFGEGSRLTVL.

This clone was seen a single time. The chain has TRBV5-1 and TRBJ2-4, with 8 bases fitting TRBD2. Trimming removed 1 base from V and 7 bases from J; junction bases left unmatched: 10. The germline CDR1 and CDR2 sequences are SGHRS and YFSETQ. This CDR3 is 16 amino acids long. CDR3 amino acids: CASSLPGERGTNIQYF. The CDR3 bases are TGCGCCAGCAGCTTGCCGGGGGAGCGGGGGACGAACATTCAGTACTTC.

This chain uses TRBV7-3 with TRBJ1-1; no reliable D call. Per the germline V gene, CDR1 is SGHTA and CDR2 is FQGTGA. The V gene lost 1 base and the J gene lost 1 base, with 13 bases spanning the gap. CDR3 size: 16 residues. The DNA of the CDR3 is TGTGCCAGCAGCTTAAACCGAGGGAACAAGAACACTGAAGCTTTCTTT. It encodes CASSLNRGNKNTEAFF.

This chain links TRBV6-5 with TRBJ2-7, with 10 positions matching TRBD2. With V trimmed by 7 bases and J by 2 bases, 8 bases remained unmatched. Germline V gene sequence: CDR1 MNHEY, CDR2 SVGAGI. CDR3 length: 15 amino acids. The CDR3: CASNGLAETTYEQYF. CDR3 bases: TGTGCCAGCAACGGACTAGCGGAGACCACCTACGAGCAGTACTTC.

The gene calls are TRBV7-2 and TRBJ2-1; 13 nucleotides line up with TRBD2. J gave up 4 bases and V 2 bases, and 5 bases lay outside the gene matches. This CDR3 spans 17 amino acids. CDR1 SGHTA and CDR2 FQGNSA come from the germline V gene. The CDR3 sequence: CASSLSGTSGVYNEQFF. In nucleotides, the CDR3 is TGTGCCAGCAGCTTAAGTGGGACTAGCGGGGTGTACAATGAGCAGTTCTTC.